This T cell receptor (beta chain) was retrieved from a study of CD8+ T cells in alopecia areata. In the case of this clone: Its antigen remains unknown.

In each case, RNA was isolated and then reverse transcribed into cDNA as the sequencing template. Sequencing was performed with immunoSEQ multiplex PCR; in TCRdb, only in-frame clones are kept and a portion is missing. The data show roughly 220,000 clones, approximately 72% seen once. Described treatment: oral pan-JAK inhibitor, 5-10 mg twice daily. Study conclusions and caveats: Clarity of TCR sharing across patients fell short of that in mice, possibly HLA-related. Clonality was higher in lesional than normal scalp, especially in alopecia totalis/universalis.

The CDR3 totals 17 residues. Germline CDR1 and CDR2: SGHRS and YFSETQ. With 2 bases clipped from V and 3 bases from J, the junction kept 12 bases outside the gene matches. The chain combines TRBV5-1 with TRBJ2-5, with 8 nucleotides matching TRBD2. This receptor was obtained from a human donor with alopecia areata. The sequencing here drew on CD4+ T cells sorted from blood, taken around week 42, from a patient treated with tofacitinib. For the CDR3, the DNA is TGCGCCAGCAGCTTTATCAGTTCACGGGGGGGAAAAGAGACCCAGTACTTC. It translates to CASSFISSRGGKETQYF. Variable domain in full (rest from reference TRBV5-1 and TRBJ2-5): KAGVTQTPRYLIKTRGQQVTLSCSPISGHRSVSWYQQTPGQGLQFLFEYFSETQRNKGNFPGRFSGRQFSNSRSEMNVSTLELGDSALYLCASSFISSRGGKETQYFGPGTRLLVL.